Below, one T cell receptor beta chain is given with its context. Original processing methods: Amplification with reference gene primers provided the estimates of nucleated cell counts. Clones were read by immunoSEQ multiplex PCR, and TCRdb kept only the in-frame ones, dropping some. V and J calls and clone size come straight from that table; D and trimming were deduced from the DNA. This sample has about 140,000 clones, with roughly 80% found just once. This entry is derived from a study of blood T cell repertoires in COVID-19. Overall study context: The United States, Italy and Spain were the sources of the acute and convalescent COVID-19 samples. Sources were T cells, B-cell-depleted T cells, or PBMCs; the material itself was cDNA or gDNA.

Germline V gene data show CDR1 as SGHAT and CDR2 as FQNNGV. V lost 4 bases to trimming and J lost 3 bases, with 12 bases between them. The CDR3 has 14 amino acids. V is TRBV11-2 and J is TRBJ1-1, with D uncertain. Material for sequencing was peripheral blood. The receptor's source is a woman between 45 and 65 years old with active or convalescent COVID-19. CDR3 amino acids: CASSSQSRDTEAFF. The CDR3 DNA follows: TGTGCCAGCAGCTCCCAATCGCGGGACACTGAAGCTTTCTTT.